This TCR beta chain emerged from a study of T cells after yellow fever vaccination. MiXCR was run by TCRdb on the 5' RACE reads, yielding one entry per CDR3 protein. The sample records approximately 600,000 distinct CDR3 sequences, 9% to 15% being singletons. There are 12 residues in the CDR3. V dropped 7 bases and J dropped 7; count of bases not matched to a gene: 2. A few counts support this clonotype. This receptor was identified in a young man who received the YFV17D yellow fever vaccine. The sequencing used PBMCs, collected on the day of the yellow fever booster vaccination. The chain links TRBV12-3 or TRBV12-4 to TRBJ1-2; 11 nucleotides align to TRBD1. The CDR3 coding sequence is TGTGCCAGCATCGGGACAGGGGGTGGCTACACCTTC. It encodes CASIGTGGGYTF.